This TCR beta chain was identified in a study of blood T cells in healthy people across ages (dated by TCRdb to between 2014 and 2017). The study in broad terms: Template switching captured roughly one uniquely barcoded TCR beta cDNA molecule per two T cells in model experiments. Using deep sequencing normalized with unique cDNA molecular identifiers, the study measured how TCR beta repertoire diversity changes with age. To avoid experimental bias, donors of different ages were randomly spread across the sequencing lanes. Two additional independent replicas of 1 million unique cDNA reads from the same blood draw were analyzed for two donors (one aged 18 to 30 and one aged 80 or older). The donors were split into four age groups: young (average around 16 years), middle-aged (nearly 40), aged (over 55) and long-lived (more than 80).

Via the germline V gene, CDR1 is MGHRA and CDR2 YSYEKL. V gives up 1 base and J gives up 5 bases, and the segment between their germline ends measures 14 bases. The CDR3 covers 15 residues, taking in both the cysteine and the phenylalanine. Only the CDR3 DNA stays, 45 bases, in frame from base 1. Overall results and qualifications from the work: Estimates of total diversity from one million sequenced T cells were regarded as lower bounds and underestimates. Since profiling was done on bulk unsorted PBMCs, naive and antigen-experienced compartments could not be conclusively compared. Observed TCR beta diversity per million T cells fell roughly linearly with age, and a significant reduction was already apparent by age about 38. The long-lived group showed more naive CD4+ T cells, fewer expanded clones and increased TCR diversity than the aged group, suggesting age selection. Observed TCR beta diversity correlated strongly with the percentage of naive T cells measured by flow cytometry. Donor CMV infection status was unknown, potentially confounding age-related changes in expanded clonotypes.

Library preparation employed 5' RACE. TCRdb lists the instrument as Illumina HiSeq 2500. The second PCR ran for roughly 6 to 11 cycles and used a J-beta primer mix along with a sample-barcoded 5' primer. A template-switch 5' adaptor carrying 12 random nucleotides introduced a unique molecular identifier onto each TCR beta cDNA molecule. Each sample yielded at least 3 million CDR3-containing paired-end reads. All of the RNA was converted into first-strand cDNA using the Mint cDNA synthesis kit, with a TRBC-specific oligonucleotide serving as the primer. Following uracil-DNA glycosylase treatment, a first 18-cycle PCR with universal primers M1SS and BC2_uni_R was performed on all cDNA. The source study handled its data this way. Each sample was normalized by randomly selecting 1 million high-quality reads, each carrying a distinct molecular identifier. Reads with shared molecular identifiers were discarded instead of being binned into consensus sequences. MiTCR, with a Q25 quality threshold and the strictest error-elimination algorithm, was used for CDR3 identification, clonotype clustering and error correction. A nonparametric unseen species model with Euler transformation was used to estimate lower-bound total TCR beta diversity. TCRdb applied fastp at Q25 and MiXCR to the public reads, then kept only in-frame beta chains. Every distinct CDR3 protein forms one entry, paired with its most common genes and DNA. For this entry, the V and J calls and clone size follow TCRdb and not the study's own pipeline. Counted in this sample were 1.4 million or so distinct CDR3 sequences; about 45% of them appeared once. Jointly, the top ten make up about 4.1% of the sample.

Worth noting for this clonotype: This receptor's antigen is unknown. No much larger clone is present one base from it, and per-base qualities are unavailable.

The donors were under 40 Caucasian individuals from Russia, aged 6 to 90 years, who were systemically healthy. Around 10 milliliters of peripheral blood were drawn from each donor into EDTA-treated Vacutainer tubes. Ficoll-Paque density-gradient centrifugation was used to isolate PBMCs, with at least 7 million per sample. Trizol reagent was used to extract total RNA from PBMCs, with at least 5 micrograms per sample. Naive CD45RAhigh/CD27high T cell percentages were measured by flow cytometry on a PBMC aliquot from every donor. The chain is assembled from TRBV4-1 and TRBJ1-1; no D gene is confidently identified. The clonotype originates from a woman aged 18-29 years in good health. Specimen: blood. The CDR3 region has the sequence CASSQVTGAETEAFF. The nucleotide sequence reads TGCGCCAGCAGCCAAGTTACGGGAGCGGAGACTGAAGCTTTCTTT.